Here is one T cell receptor (beta chain) with its context. The data derive from a study of blood T cell repertoires in COVID-19. Study at large: The cDNA or gDNA used as material had been derived from T cells, B-cell-depleted T cells, or PBMCs.

The V gene lost 2 bases and the J gene lost 4 bases, with 11 bases spanning the gap. Germline V gene lookup returns CDR1 LGHDT and CDR2 YNNKEL (reference sequence). The CDR3 extends over 14 amino acids. Assay: immunoSEQ multiplex PCR; the TCRdb copy retains only in-frame clones and omits some. The table includes fewer than 250,000 clones, approximately 84% detected once. Sequences were obtained from PBMCs or T cells enriched from blood (not recorded which). This chain links TRBV3-1 (or the pseudogene TRBV3-2) with TRBJ1-1, with D perhaps matching TRBD1 (6 bases). The TCR was taken from a man aged 55 to 70 who had recovered from COVID-19. CDR3 nucleotide sequence: TGTGCCAGCAGCCAAAGGACAGCGAGCACTGAAGCTTTCTTT. This codes for CASSQRTASTEAFF.